This record covers a single TCR beta chain. The target antigen is unknown. These data belong to a study of T cell repertoires in cytomegalovirus infection. Study overall: Use of recently identified HLA-C-restricted and well-studied HLA-B-restricted CMV epitopes was part of the study. In public TCR beta signatures, there were indications of both CMV infection and matching HLA type.

One entry per CDR3 protein results from TCRdb running MiXCR on the reads. The profile shows 750,000 to 900,000 distinct CDR3 sequences, 25% to 35% of them singletons. This CDR3 is 18 amino acids long. The germline CDR1 and CDR2 sequences are KGHSH and LQKENI. With 6 bases clipped from V and 1 base from J, the junction kept 15 bases outside the gene matches. This receptor was obtained from a human donor in good health (CMV status not recorded). Some clones in this sample may be carry-over from other donors' samples. The input for sequencing was cultured CD8+ T cells from PBMCs, taken from culture after CMV antigen stimulation. This chain uses TRBV18 with TRBJ1-1; the match to TRBD1 covers 9 bases. The CDR3 DNA reads TGTGCCAGCTCTGACCATAGGGACAGGGTCCTGTCGAACACTGAAGCTTTCTTT. Protein: CASSDHRDRVLSNTEAFF.